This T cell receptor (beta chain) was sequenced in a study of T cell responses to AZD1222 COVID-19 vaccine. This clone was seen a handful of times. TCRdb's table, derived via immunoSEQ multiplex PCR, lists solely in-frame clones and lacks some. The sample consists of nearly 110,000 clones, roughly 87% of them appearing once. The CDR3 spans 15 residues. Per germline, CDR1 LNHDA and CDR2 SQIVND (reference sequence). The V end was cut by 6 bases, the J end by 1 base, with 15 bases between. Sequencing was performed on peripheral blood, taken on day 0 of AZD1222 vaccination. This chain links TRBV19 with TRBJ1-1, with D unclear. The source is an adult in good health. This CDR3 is CASSQTTSGNTEAFF. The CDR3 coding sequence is TGTGCCAGTAGCCAAACAACTTCTGGGAACACTGAAGCTTTCTTT.